Presented here are 14 T cell receptor beta chains from one specimen sequenced in a study of cytomegalovirus exposure and HLA in healthy donors. The PCR contained 60 Vbeta and 13 Jbeta primers. Assay used: immunoSEQ multiplex PCR; TCRdb lists only in-frame clones, some missing. The data hold about 120,000 clones, with approximately 72% observed a single time. Sequenced sample: PBMCs. Receptors were obtained from a man in his sixties in good health and CMV-seropositive.

The V gene is TRBV10-1, the J gene TRBJ2-3, with TRBD2 identical over 9 bases. CDR3 length equals 15 residues. From germline, CDR1 is WNHNN and CDR2 SYGVQD (reference sequence). With V trimmed by 3 bases and J by 6 bases, 7 bases remained unmatched. CDR3 sequence (DNA): TGCGCCAGCAGTGACGCGGGAGGGTCGGGCGATACGCAGTATTTT. Amino acid sequence: CASSDAGGSGDTQYF.

The chain employs TRBV11-2 and TRBJ1-1, with D unclear. V was clipped by 5 bases and J by 1 base, with 8 bases between them. CDR1 is SGHAT, CDR2 FQNNGV, per germline. The CDR3 is made up of 13 amino acids. In DNA form, the CDR3 reads TGTGCCAGCAGCCGGGTTTCGAACACTGAAGCTTTCTTT. Protein product: CASSRVSNTEAFF.

DNA for the CDR3: TGTGCCATCAGTGAATATCGGAACACTGAAGCTTTCTTT. Amino acid sequence: CAISEYRNTEAFF. The chain links TRBV10-3 to TRBJ1-1; the D is unclear. CDR3 length: 13 residues. Trimming removed 3 bases at V and 1 base at J, with 6 bases between. Germline V gives CDR1 ENHRY, CDR2 SYGVKD.

CDR3 sequence reads: CAWSADRGTPLHF. In DNA, the CDR3 is TGTGCCTGGAGTGCTGACAGGGGAACACCCCTCCACTTT. The chain has TRBV30 and TRBJ1-6; the match to TRBD1 covers 8 bases. The V gene's germline CDR1 is GTSNPN and CDR2 SVGIG (reference sequence). The CDR3 is made up of 13 amino acids. Unmatched junction bases numbered 4, after V lost 1 base and J lost 11 bases.

The chain has TRBV19 and TRBJ1-5; D possibly corresponds to TRBD1 (5 bases). The germline V gene encodes CDR1 LNHDA and CDR2 SQIVND (reference sequence). V was cut by 6 bases and J by 0 bases, with 15 bases left in between. The length of the CDR3 is 16 residues. The CDR3, as DNA: TGTGCCAGTAGGCGAAGGGGCTCGAATAGCAATCAGCCCCAGCATTTT. Its protein product is CASRRRGSNSNQPQHF.

This clone has a handful of counts. V gene TRBV6-5 combines with J gene TRBJ1-1; D is ambiguous. The CDR3 length is 13 residues. Per germline, CDR1 MNHEY and CDR2 SVGAGI. With 1 base removed from V and 8 bases from J, the gap between germline ends came to 11 bases. The CDR3 spells CASSYFAGGEAFF. CDR3 sequence (DNA): TGTGCCAGCAGTTACTTCGCGGGCGGGGAAGCTTTCTTT.

The chain is built from TRBV5-1 and TRBJ2-1; 10 bases are a match to TRBD1. CDR1 is SGHRS and CDR2 is YFSETQ in the germline V gene. There are 15 residues in the CDR3. J was trimmed by 9 bases and V by 4 bases; bases with no gene match: 10. The CDR3 is CASSPAGTGALEQFF. The DNA for the CDR3 is TGCGCCAGCAGCCCGGCCGGGACAGGGGCTCTTGAGCAGTTCTTC. The variable domain in full, with the rest retrieved from reference TRBV5-1 and TRBJ2-1, is KAGVTQTPRYLIKTRGQQVTLSCSPISGHRSVSWYQQTPGQGLQFLFEYFSETQRNKGNFPGRFSGRQFSNSRSEMNVSTLELGDSALYLCASSPAGTGALEQFFGPGTRLTVL.

CDR3 region: CASSPPGTVNTGELFF. In DNA form, the CDR3 reads TGTGCCAGCTCACCGCCAGGGACAGTGAACACCGGGGAGCTGTTTTTT. The genes are TRBV18 and TRBJ2-2, with 7 nucleotides matching TRBD1. CDR3 length: 16 residues. The ends lost 3 bases at V and 1 base at J; junction bases unmatched: 5. Germline lookup yields CDR1 KGHSH and CDR2 LQKENI.

V and J are TRBV29-1 and TRBJ2-3, with 8 bases aligning to TRBD2. The CDR3 consists of 13 residues. Germline lookup yields CDR1 SQVTM and CDR2 ANQGSEA. J lost 5 bases, V lost 3 bases, and 4 bases had no gene match. This chain's CDR3 is CSVDLAGRDTQYF. DNA of the CDR3: TGCAGCGTTGACTTAGCGGGGCGAGATACGCAGTATTTT.

The V and J genes are TRBV28 and TRBJ2-1; 11 bases agree with TRBD2. CDR1 is MDHEN and CDR2 is SYDVKM in the germline V gene. CDR3 length: 17 residues. V gave up 3 bases and J gave up 7 bases; unmatched junction bases: 11. CDR3 region: CASSFGLAGGPLNEQFF. The DNA of the CDR3 is TGTGCCAGCAGTTTTGGGTTAGCGGGAGGGCCGCTGAATGAGCAGTTCTTC.

This chain uses TRBV5-4 with TRBJ2-1, with TRBD2 matching over 7 bases. Trimming at V came to 5 bases and at J to 0 bases, leaving 5 bases not matched to a gene. This CDR3 comprises 15 residues. Germline CDR1 SGHNT, CDR2 YYREEE (reference sequence). DNA for the CDR3: TGTGCCAGCAGTTCCGGGGGGAGCTCCTACAATGAGCAGTTCTTC. It codes for CASSSGGSSYNEQFF.

The chain employs TRBV5-1 and TRBJ2-3; 7 nucleotides agree with TRBD2. The J segment lost 2 bases and the V segment lost 4 bases, leaving 7 bases of the junction unmatched. The length of the CDR3 is 15 residues. CDR1 and CDR2 (germline): SGHRS, YFSETQ. CDR3 nucleotides: TGCGCCAGCAGCACTGGTGGGGGGGACACAGATACGCAGTATTTT. It encodes CASSTGGGDTDTQYF.

The CDR3 DNA reads TGTGCCTCGTCTCAGGGACAGGAGAACACTGAAGCTTTCTTT. The encoded protein is CASSQGQENTEAFF. The gene calls are TRBV10-3 and TRBJ1-1; 8 bases fit TRBD1. The V and J ends lost 11 bases and 1 base, in that order; junction bases with no gene match: 9. CDR1 is ENHRY and CDR2 is SYGVKD in the germline V gene. CDR3 length: 14 residues.

The chain combines TRBV28 with TRBJ1-4, with 7 bases aligning to TRBD1. The CDR3 contains 16 residues. Trimming at V came to 2 bases and at J to 8 bases, leaving 11 bases not matched to a gene. Looked up from germline, CDR1 is MDHEN and CDR2 is SYDVKM. The CDR3 protein is CASSLKGAVWREKLFF. The CDR3 DNA reads TGTGCCAGCAGTTTAAAGGGGGCGGTTTGGCGGGAAAAACTGTTTTTT. Looking up the rest from reference TRBV28 and TRBJ1-4 gives the full variable domain: DVKVTQSSRYLVKRTGEKVFLECVQDMDHENMFWYRQDPGLGLRLIYFSYDVKMKEKGDIPEGYSVSREKKERFSLILESASTNQTSMYLCASSLKGAVWREKLFFGSGTQLSVL.